Listed here is a single T cell receptor (beta chain). No antigen is known for it. With 60 Vbeta and 13 Jbeta primers, the PCR was carried out. Generated by immunoSEQ multiplex PCR, the TCRdb table keeps only in-frame clones and is missing some. Its listing shows around 140,000 clones. The CDR3 is made up of 17 amino acids. V trimming: 5 bases; J trimming: 6 bases; junction bases outside the gene matches: 16. CDR1 and CDR2 (germline): SGHTA, FQGNSA. The data were obtained in a study of cytomegalovirus exposure and HLA in healthy donors. Looking at the study overall: Early release data held tens of millions of unique TCRs from HLA-typed donors. Overall study findings and caveats: Available immune exposure information was restricted to CMV serostatus only. The authors considered a cluster of highly shared sequence variants likely to be a sequencing artifact. Trimming of TCR beta V- and J-genes showed a link, identified in a later analysis, to a missense DCLRE1C variant.

The chain links TRBV7-2 to TRBJ1-5, with 7 bases that match TRBD1. Material for sequencing was PBMCs. The TCR sequence derives from a woman aged 40 to 50 in good health and CMV-seropositive. The CDR3 loop is CASSPRGSLGDSQPQHF. CDR3 in DNA: TGTGCCAGCAGCCCTAGAGGCAGTTTAGGGGACAGTCAGCCCCAGCATTTT.